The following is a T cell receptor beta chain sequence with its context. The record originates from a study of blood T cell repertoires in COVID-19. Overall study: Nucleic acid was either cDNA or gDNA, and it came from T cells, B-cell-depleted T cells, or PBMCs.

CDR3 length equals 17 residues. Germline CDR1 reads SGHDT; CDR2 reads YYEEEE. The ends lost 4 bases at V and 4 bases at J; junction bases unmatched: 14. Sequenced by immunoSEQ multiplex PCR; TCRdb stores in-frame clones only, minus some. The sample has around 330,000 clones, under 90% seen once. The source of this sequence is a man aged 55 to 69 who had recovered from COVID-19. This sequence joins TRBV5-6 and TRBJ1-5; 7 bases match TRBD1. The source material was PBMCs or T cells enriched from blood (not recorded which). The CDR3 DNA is TGTGCCAGCAGCCTCACAGGGGAGAGAGAGGGGAATCAGCCCCAGCATTTT. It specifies CASSLTGEREGNQPQHF.